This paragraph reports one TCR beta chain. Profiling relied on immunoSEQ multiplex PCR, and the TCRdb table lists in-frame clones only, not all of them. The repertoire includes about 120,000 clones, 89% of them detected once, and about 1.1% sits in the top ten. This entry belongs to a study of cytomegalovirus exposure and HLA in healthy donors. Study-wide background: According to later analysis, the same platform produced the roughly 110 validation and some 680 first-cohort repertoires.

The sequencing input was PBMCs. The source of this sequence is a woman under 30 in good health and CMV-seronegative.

In DNA form, the CDR3 reads TGCGCCAGCAGTGCGGGACAGAGTGCCTCTGGGGCCAACGTCCTGACTTTC. Translation gives CASSAGQSASGANVLTF. The genes are TRBV4-3 and TRBJ2-6; maybe TRBD1 (7 bases). Germline loops: CDR1 LGHNA, CDR2 YSLEER. Trimming left V 6 bases short and J 0 bases short, with 15 bases between. The CDR3 consists of 17 residues.